What follows describes a single T cell receptor beta chain. V was pared by 1 base and J by 3 bases, with 13 bases between. The CDR3 totals 15 residues. In germline, CDR1 is MNHNY, CDR2 SVGAGI (reference sequence). 13 Jbeta primers and 60 Vbeta primers were used for the PCR. TCRdb's table, derived via immunoSEQ multiplex PCR, lists solely in-frame clones and lacks some. The data contain about 160,000 clones, 80% to 90% of them singletons. The sample comes from a study of cytomegalovirus exposure and HLA in healthy donors. Overall study context: Among the roughly 430 genotyped donors, about 81% were placed in the Caucasian-associated ancestry cluster.

This TCR was sampled from a woman between 18 and 29 years old in good health and CMV-seronegative. This chain joins TRBV6-6 and TRBJ2-7, with D possibly TRBD2 on 5 matching bases. The specimen sequenced was PBMCs. The CDR3 DNA is TGTGCCAGCAGTTACTACTTGGCTAGCTTCTACGAGCAGTACTTC. It yields the protein CASSYYLASFYEQYF.